These T cell receptor beta chains were read from a single sample in a study of cytomegalovirus exposure and HLA in healthy donors. This table comes from immunoSEQ multiplex PCR, and its TCRdb copy is limited to in-frame clones, with some not included. The profile shows 45,000 to 65,000 clones, approximately 86% of them singletons. The specimen sequenced was PBMCs. The receptor set was obtained from a woman under 30 in good health and CMV-seronegative. Each CDR3 is given with its conserved first and last residue. D genes are given only for firm matches. Clone size is given for some rows only: seen once, a few or many times, or a class if the clone is expanded.

d_call	clone_size	j_call	v_call	cdr3_aa	cdr3_nt
TRBD2	once	TRBJ2-1	TRBV7-9	CASSPGTSVNNEQFF	TGTGCCAGCAGCCCCGGGACTAGCGTAAACAATGAGCAGTTCTTC
.	.	TRBJ1-5	TRBV19	CASSTQNNQPQHF	TGTGCCAGTAGTACGCAGAATAATCAGCCCCAGCATTTT
.	.	TRBJ1-2	TRBV5-4	CASSSLERDSYGYTF	TGTGCCAGCAGCTCACTCGAGCGGGATAGCTATGGCTACACCTTC
TRBD2	.	TRBJ2-1	TRBV15	CATSRGGVVTQQFF	TGTGCCACCAGCAGGGGAGGGGTGGTAACCCAGCAGTTCTTC
TRBD1	.	TRBJ1-3	TRBV19	CASSSGTALAGNTIYF	TGTGCCAGTAGTTCAGGGACAGCTCTTGCTGGAAACACCATATATTTT
TRBD1	.	TRBJ1-1	TRBV7-8	CASSLATGVNTEAFF	TGTGCCAGCAGCTTAGCGACAGGGGTCAACACTGAAGCTTTCTTT
.	.	TRBJ1-3	TRBV5-1	CASSLGSSGNTIYF	TGCGCCAGCAGCCTAGGGAGCTCTGGAAACACCATATATTTT
.	.	TRBJ1-5	TRBV19	CASSIGSRAQPQHF	TGTGCCAGTAGTATTGGGTCCAGGGCTCAGCCCCAGCATTTT
TRBD2	.	TRBJ2-2	TRBV6-4	CASSDKAGEGGELFF	TGTGCCAGCAGTGACAAAGCGGGAGAGGGCGGGGAGCTGTTTTTT
.	.	TRBJ1-5	TRBV27	CASSSVSHQPQHF	TGTGCCAGCAGTTCAGTATCCCATCAGCCCCAGCATTTT
.	.	TRBJ1-3	TRBV28	CASLDNSGNTIYF	TGTGCCAGCCTCGACAACTCTGGAAACACCATATATTTT
.	.	TRBJ1-2	TRBV15	CATSRDRSSSYGYTF	TGTGCCACCAGCAGAGATCGGAGCAGCTCCTATGGCTACACCTTC
TRBD2	.	TRBJ2-5	TRBV27	CASSPSRGVQETQYF	TGTGCCAGCAGTCCCTCTCGGGGGGTACAAGAGACCCAGTACTTC
.	.	TRBJ1-6	TRBV9	CASSVGRAAPLHF	TGTGCCAGCAGCGTGGGGAGAGCGGCACCCCTCCACTTT
TRBD2	few	TRBJ2-1	TRBV6-4	CASSQTSGSNNEQFF	TGTGCCAGCAGCCAGACTAGCGGATCGAACAATGAGCAGTTCTTC
.	once	TRBJ2-3	TRBV5-1	CASSLVPAGTDTQYF	TGCGCCAGCAGCTTGGTCCCTGCGGGCACAGATACGCAGTATTTT
.	.	TRBJ2-7	TRBV11-2	CASSLAGIWGAYEQYF	TGTGCCAGCAGCTTAGCCGGGATCTGGGGGGCCTACGAGCAGTACTTC
.	.	TRBJ2-1	TRBV1	CTSSRISGRAPYNEQFF	TGCACCAGCAGCCGAATTAGCGGGAGGGCCCCCTACAATGAGCAGTTCTTC
.	.	TRBJ1-5	TRBV30	CAWSDTDTNQPQHF	TGTGCCTGGAGTGACACAGATACGAATCAGCCCCAGCATTTT
TRBD2	.	TRBJ2-3	TRBV5-6	CASSSPSGGPGDTQYF	TGTGCCAGCAGCTCCCCTAGCGGGGGACCCGGGGATACGCAGTATTTT
.	.	TRBJ1-1	TRBV27	CASSLSRNTEAFF	TGTGCCAGCAGCTTATCGCGGAACACTGAAGCTTTCTTT
TRBD1	.	TRBJ1-5	TRBV27	CASSPQGQANQPQHF	TGTGCCAGCAGTCCCCAGGGACAGGCGAATCAGCCCCAGCATTTT
TRBD1	few	TRBJ2-3	TRBV27	CASSLDRGQEDTQYF	TGTGCCAGCAGCCTGGACAGGGGGCAGGAAGATACGCAGTATTTT
TRBD1	once	TRBJ1-5	TRBV30	CAWRTGKTGSSNQPQHF	TGTGCCTGGAGGACGGGGAAGACAGGGAGTAGCAATCAGCCCCAGCATTTT
TRBD1	.	TRBJ2-1	TRBV11-3	CASSLGGQARTYNEQFF	TGTGCCAGCAGCTTAGGGGGACAGGCGAGGACCTACAATGAGCAGTTCTTC
.	.	TRBJ2-7	TRBV28	CASSSLPRLRGEQYF	TGTGCCAGCAGCTCTCTCCCGAGGCTCAGGGGCGAGCAGTACTTC
.	few	TRBJ2-3	TRBV29-1	CSAESSRGGPDTQYF	TGCAGCGCTGAGTCGTCGCGGGGTGGCCCAGATACGCAGTATTTT
TRBD1	.	TRBJ2-6	TRBV9	CASSPQVGDRGSGANGLTF	TGTGCCAGCAGCCCTCAGGTAGGGGACAGGGGTAGTGGGGCCAACGGCCTGACTTTC
.	.	TRBJ2-2	TRBV15	CATSRLSGELFF	TGTGCCACCAGCAGACTAAGCGGGGAGCTGTTTTTT
.	.	TRBJ1-1	TRBV7-2	CASSIIGGGQTEAFF	TGTGCCAGCAGTATCATAGGTGGAGGGCAGACTGAAGCTTTCTTT
TRBD1	once	TRBJ2-6	TRBV18	CASSPPGQSWANVLTF	TGTGCCAGCTCACCTCCGGGACAGTCATGGGCCAACGTCCTGACTTTC
TRBD1	.	TRBJ2-7	TRBV5-8	CASSRALGQGNYEQYF	TGTGCCAGCAGCAGGGCGCTGGGACAGGGGAACTACGAGCAGTACTTC
TRBD1	.	TRBJ2-3	TRBV7-9	CASSSYRGPLTDTQYF	TGTGCCAGCAGCTCTTACAGGGGCCCCCTCACAGATACGCAGTATTTT
.	.	TRBJ2-1	TRBV6-5	CASGREGGQFF	TGTGCCAGCGGAAGAGAGGGAGGGCAGTTCTTC
.	once	TRBJ2-2	TRBV27	CASSQFVTGELFF	TGTGCCAGCAGCCAATTTGTGACCGGGGAGCTGTTTTTT
.	.	TRBJ1-1	TRBV7-3	CASSLSGMKTEAFF	TGTGCCAGCAGCTTATCAGGGATGAAAACTGAAGCTTTCTTT
TRBD1	.	TRBJ2-3	TRBV5-1	CASRSTGGTDTQYF	TGCGCCAGCAGGTCGACAGGGGGCACAGATACGCAGTATTTT
.	once	TRBJ2-1	TRBV5-1	CASSLGPGRFPYNEQFF	TGCGCCAGCAGCTTGGGTCCAGGGCGGTTCCCCTACAATGAGCAGTTCTTC
.	few	TRBJ2-3	TRBV11-3	CASSSGGDTQYF	TGTGCCAGCAGTTCAGGGGGGGATACGCAGTATTTT
.	.	TRBJ2-7	TRBV4-2	CASSQDRTSYEQYF	TGTGCCAGCAGCCAAGATAGGACTTCCTACGAGCAGTACTTC
TRBD1	.	TRBJ1-6	TRBV2	CASSGQGTGNSPLHF	TGTGCCAGCAGTGGACAGGGGACCGGTAATTCACCCCTCCACTTT
.	.	TRBJ2-1	TRBV29-1	CSGQLWERYNEQFF	TGCAGCGGGCAATTGTGGGAGAGGTACAATGAGCAGTTCTTC
.	.	TRBJ1-5	TRBV19	CASSIADSPNQPQHF	TGTGCCAGTAGTATTGCCGACAGTCCCAATCAGCCCCAGCATTTT
.	.	TRBJ1-4	TRBV28	CASSFPGTHEKLFF	TGTGCCAGCAGTTTCCCAGGGACACATGAAAAACTGTTTTTT
TRBD1	once	TRBJ2-3	TRBV4-1	CASLLGQASTDTQYF	TGCGCCAGCTTGTTGGGACAGGCTAGCACAGATACGCAGTATTTT
TRBD1	.	TRBJ2-7	TRBV27	CASSPETGGRSYEQYF	TGTGCCAGCAGTCCGGAGACAGGGGGCCGCTCCTACGAGCAGTACTTC
TRBD1	few	TRBJ1-6	TRBV27	CASSSFLAGTGYNSPLHF	TGTGCCAGCAGTTCCTTCTTGGCCGGGACAGGGTATAATTCACCCCTCCACTTT
TRBD1	.	TRBJ2-6	TRBV19	CASSRGQGARGANGLTF	TGTGCCAGTAGTAGAGGACAGGGGGCGCGTGGGGCCAACGGCCTGACTTTC
.	.	TRBJ2-5	TRBV11-2	CASSQNEETQYF	TGTGCCAGCAGCCAAAATGAAGAGACCCAGTACTTC
.	.	TRBJ2-7	TRBV7-2	CASSLDWATNYEQYF	TGTGCCAGCAGCTTAGATTGGGCCACCAATTACGAGCAGTACTTC
.	few	TRBJ1-2	TRBV28	CASGFSGYTF	TGTGCCAGCGGCTTTAGCGGCTACACCTTC
TRBD1	.	TRBJ2-2	TRBV5-1	CASSFAGQENTGELFF	TGCGCCAGCAGCTTCGCCGGACAGGAGAACACCGGGGAGCTGTTTTTT
.	.	TRBJ2-7	TRBV28	CASTDRGSAYEQYF	TGTGCCAGCACCGATAGGGGGTCGGCGTACGAGCAGTACTTC
TRBD1	.	TRBJ1-4	TRBV28	CASSSSRDRGRVNEKLFF	TGTGCCAGCAGTTCGTCCCGGGACAGGGGGCGGGTTAATGAAAAACTGTTTTTT
.	.	TRBJ2-1	TRBV21-1	CASSKGVSRNEQFF	TGTGCCAGCAGCAAAGGTGTGAGTCGTAATGAGCAGTTCTTC